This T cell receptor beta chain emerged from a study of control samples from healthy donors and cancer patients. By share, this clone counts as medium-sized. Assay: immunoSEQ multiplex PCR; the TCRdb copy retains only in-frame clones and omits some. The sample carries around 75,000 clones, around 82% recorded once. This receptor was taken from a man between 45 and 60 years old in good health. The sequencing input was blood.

CDR3 sequence (DNA): TGTGCCAGCAGTTACTCTGGGAATGCAGATACGCAGTATTTT. Translation: CASSYSGNADTQYF. The chain carries TRBV6-5 and TRBJ2-3, with no clear D. Germline CDR1 MNHEY, CDR2 SVGAGI. This CDR3 is built from 14 residues. V lost 0 bases and J 4 bases, leaving 8 bases between the germline ends.